This TCR beta chain was identified during a study of shared clonotypes between healthy human individuals. This clone has just a few counts. The CDR3 contains 13 residues. The germline V gene has CDR1 SGHRS and CDR2 YFSETQ. Trimming pared 0 bases from V and 8 bases from J, leaving 10 bases between. Repertoires were generated with immunoSEQ multiplex PCR, while TCRdb's copy carries only in-frame clones and drops some. The sample shows about 1 million clones, approximately 70% of them seen only once. The sequence was collected from a man aged 18 to 30 in good health. V gene TRBV5-1 combines with J gene TRBJ2-3, with D uncertain. The sample was memory CD4+ T cells sorted from blood. Stated subset: CD45RA-negative fraction. The CDR3 DNA is TGCGCCAGCAGCTTGGCAGGTGAAGGTACGCAGTATTTT. Translated, it gives CASSLAGEGTQYF.